The 29 T cell receptor beta chains presented below share a single source sample, sequenced in a study of CD8 T cells in ankylosing spondylitis (dated 2017 in TCRdb). Receptors were amplified or captured by 5' RACE. Sequencing was carried out with an Illumina HiSeq 2500. The public reads were reprocessed in TCRdb via fastp at Q25 and MiXCR, keeping in-frame beta chains. Entries that share a CDR3 protein sequence are merged under the most common genes and DNA. In all, the sample holds approximately 350,000 distinct CDR3 sequences, and 20% of those were seen once. Roughly 14% of the sample lies in the top ten. Material for sequencing was blood, either unsorted or a sorted T cell fraction (not recorded which). These receptors came from a male donor with ankylosing spondylitis or in good health (not recorded which).

This clonotype was seen once. The chain is built from TRBV6-2 or TRBV6-3 and TRBJ2-7; 7 bases match TRBD1. Germline V gene data show CDR1 as MNHEY and CDR2 as SVGEGT. V lost 10 bases, J lost 2 bases, and 11 bases stayed unmatched. The CDR3 has 14 amino acids. The CDR3 DNA reads TGTGCCACCTCCCACCGGGGACAGCCCTACGAGCAGTACTTC. Its protein product is CATSHRGQPYEQYF.

This clonotype was seen a handful of times. This chain links TRBV7-6 with TRBJ2-7; TRBD1 matches 7 bases. Germline V gene sequence: CDR1 SGHVS, CDR2 FNYEAQ. The CDR3 runs to 14 residues. J lost 2 bases, V lost 4 bases, and 5 bases had no gene match. The CDR3: CASSWAGGTYEQYF. As DNA, the CDR3 is TGTGCCAGCAGCTGGGCAGGGGGTACCTACGAGCAGTACTTC. The full variable domain, in which reference TRBV7-6 and TRBJ2-7 provide the parts outside the CDR3, is GAGVSQSPRYKVTKRGQDVALRCDPISGHVSLYWYRQALGQGPEFLTYFNYEAQQDKSGLPNDRFSAERPEGSISTLTIQRTEQRDSAMYRCASSWAGGTYEQYFGPGTRLTVT.

This clonotype was observed a handful of times. The genes are TRBV4-1 and TRBJ2-7, with 10 bases that match TRBD1. The germline V gene has CDR1 MGHRA and CDR2 YSYEKL. The V segment lost 1 base and the J segment 3 bases; nucleotides outside the gene matches: 3. The length of the CDR3 is 15 residues. The CDR3 region is CASSQGRDRGYEQYF. The CDR3 region has the DNA TGCGCCAGCAGCCAAGGACGGGACAGGGGCTACGAGCAGTACTTC.

The V gene is TRBV15, the J gene TRBJ2-2; D is unresolved. This CDR3 is built from 11 residues. V shed 7 bases and J shed 0 bases, with 0 bases lying between them. Germline values: CDR1 LNHNV, CDR2 YYDKDF (reference sequence). The CDR3 coding sequence is TGTGCCACCACGAACACCGGGGAGCTGTTTTTT. This codes for CATTNTGELFF.

The rearrangement links TRBV27 to TRBJ1-1; 8 nucleotides match TRBD1. The CDR3 is 14 amino acids. Germline CDR1 MNHEY, CDR2 SMNVEV (reference sequence). Losses at the gene ends were 4 bases for V and 7 bases for J; bases not matched to a gene: 8. The CDR3 DNA follows: TGTGCCAGCAGTTATCCGGGACAGGAGCATGAAGCTTTCTTT. Residues: CASSYPGQEHEAFF.

This clonotype was detected once. V usage is TRBV19 and J usage is TRBJ2-2; D possibly corresponds to TRBD2 (5 bases). The CDR3 extends over 16 amino acids. The germline V gene encodes CDR1 LNHDA and CDR2 SQIVND (reference sequence). V was cut by 3 bases and J by 1 base, with 12 bases left in between. This CDR3 is CASSMWAGGNTGELFF. CDR3 DNA: TGTGCCAGTAGTATGTGGGCCGGAGGGAACACCGGGGAGCTGTTTTTT.

Many counts were recorded for this clonotype. This chain joins TRBV12-3 or TRBV12-4 and TRBJ2-7; tentative D call: TRBD2 (6 bases). V gave up 5 bases and J gave up 7 bases, with 12 bases separating them. This CDR3 comprises 12 residues. The CDR3 spells CASSPPAGEQYF. The CDR3 DNA reads as TGTGCCAGCAGTCCCCCGGCGGGAGAGCAGTACTTC.

The gene calls are TRBV28 and TRBJ2-5; 7 nucleotides align to TRBD2. CDR3 length: 16 amino acids. From germline, CDR1 is MDHEN and CDR2 SYDVKM. Trimming removed 0 bases from V and 8 bases from J; junction bases left unmatched: 12. CDR3 amino acids: CASSLWASGDGSTQYF. The CDR3 DNA follows: TGTGCCAGCAGTTTATGGGCCAGCGGGGACGGGAGTACCCAGTACTTC.

The rearrangement uses TRBV12-3 or TRBV12-4 and TRBJ2-6; D gene unclear. V lost 5 bases and J lost 2, with 1 base in between. The CDR3 has 12 residues. Here the CDR3 reads CASSTGANVLTF. DNA of the CDR3: TGTGCCAGCAGTACTGGGGCCAACGTCCTGACTTTC.

This clonotype has a handful of counts. This rearrangement joins TRBV20-1 to TRBJ2-5, with a tentative D call TRBD2 (6 bases). Trimming stripped 1 base from V and 4 bases from J, with 13 bases between. The CDR3 has 14 residues. Germline lookup yields CDR1 DFQATT and CDR2 SNEGSKA (reference sequence). CDR3 sequence: CSARALGSGETQYF. Written as DNA, the CDR3 is TGCAGTGCTAGAGCCCTCGGGAGCGGAGAGACCCAGTACTTC.

In DNA, the CDR3 is TGTGCCAGCAGTTTCCCCCGGGGGAAAGAGAGAGATACGCAGTATTTT. This gives the protein CASSFPRGKERDTQYF. This chain connects TRBV12-3 or TRBV12-4 to TRBJ2-3; TRBD2 might be the D (6 bases). The CDR3 has 16 residues. Trimming pared 3 bases from V and 5 bases from J, leaving 18 bases between.

V is TRBV2 and J is TRBJ2-7; possibly TRBD1 for D (6 bases). V shed 7 bases and J shed 1 base, with 23 bases lying between them. The germline gives CDR1 SNHLY, CDR2 FYNNEI. The CDR3 covers 17 residues. CDR3 amino acids: CASNPTPGAADSYEQYF. CDR3 DNA: TGTGCCAGCAACCCTACCCCAGGGGCAGCCGATTCCTACGAGCAGTACTTC. Full variable domain (remainder filled in from reference TRBV2 and TRBJ2-7): EPEVTQTPSHQVTQMGQEVILRCVPISNHLYFYWYRQILGQKVEFLVSFYNNEISEKSEIFDDQFSVERPDGSNFTLKIRSTKLEDSAMYFCASNPTPGAADSYEQYFGPGTRLTVT.

On this clonotype itself: A much bigger clone sits one base away, suggesting this may be a read error. The chain couples TRBV12-3 or TRBV12-4 to TRBJ2-7, with 7 bases that match TRBD1. The CDR3 contains 13 residues. V was clipped by 6 bases and J by 1 base; unmatched bases: 3. CDR3 bases: TGTGCCAGCAGGGTGGGACAGTCCTACGAGCAGTACTTC. Translated: CASRVGQSYEQYF.

The chain is built from TRBV4-1 and TRBJ2-1, with a weak D call TRBD1 (6 bases). In germline, CDR1 is MGHRA, CDR2 YSYEKL. V lost 5 bases to trimming and J lost 2 bases, with 13 bases between them. This CDR3 has 15 residues. This chain's CDR3 is CASSYRVGAYNEQFF. The CDR3, as DNA: TGCGCCAGCAGCTACAGGGTGGGCGCCTACAATGAGCAGTTCTTC.

This clonotype was observed a few times. This sequence joins TRBV9 and TRBJ1-6; weak D call: TRBD1 (5 bases). V was cut by 7 bases and J by 0 bases, with 8 bases left in between. Germline CDR1 reads SGDLS; CDR2 reads YYNGEE. The CDR3 spans 14 residues. This CDR3 is CASGGSSYNSPLHF. The CDR3, as DNA: TGTGCCAGCGGGGGAAGCTCCTATAATTCACCCCTCCACTTT.

The rearrangement joins TRBV12-3 or TRBV12-4 to TRBJ2-5, with 12 bases matching TRBD2. Trimming at V came to 6 bases and at J to 1 base, leaving 6 bases not matched to a gene. The CDR3 runs to 16 residues. CDR3 residues: CASRPSGGGPQETQYF. The CDR3 DNA is TGTGCCAGCAGACCTAGCGGGGGGGGGCCCCAAGAGACCCAGTACTTC.

The CDR3: CAWSDTGIYEQYF. The CDR3, as DNA: TGTGCCTGGAGTGACACAGGGATTTACGAGCAGTACTTC. This sequence joins TRBV30 and TRBJ2-7, with D perhaps TRBD1 (6 bases). This CDR3 comprises 13 residues. The germline V and J ends were trimmed by 1 base and 4 bases, with 11 bases remaining between them. Looked up from germline, CDR1 is GTSNPN and CDR2 is SVGIG (reference sequence).

V gene TRBV20-1 combines with J gene TRBJ1-1; D unclear. The CDR3 covers 15 residues. V lost 3 bases to trimming and J lost 1 base, with 15 bases between them. Germline V gene lookup returns CDR1 DFQATT and CDR2 SNEGSKA (reference sequence). The CDR3 DNA reads TGCAGTGCTAGGGCCACGATGTTGGGGAACACTGAAGCTTTCTTT. It specifies CSARATMLGNTEAFF.

The CDR3 nucleotides are TGTGCCAGCAGCTTAGGGGGGACTAGCACCAATGAGCAGTTCTTC. It translates to CASSLGGTSTNEQFF. The chain carries TRBV11-2 and TRBJ2-1; TRBD2 matches at 9 bases. CDR3 size: 15 residues. Germline CDR1 and CDR2: SGHAT and FQNNGV. J lost 6 bases, V lost 1 base, and 4 bases had no gene match.

This clonotype was observed a handful of times. V usage is TRBV29-1 and J usage is TRBJ2-1; D possibly corresponds to TRBD2 (5 bases). Looked up from germline, CDR1 is SQVTM and CDR2 is ANQGSEA. Between the trimmed V and J ends, which lost 7 bases and 9 bases, there was a span of 16 bases. The CDR3 spans 12 residues. The CDR3 DNA is TGCAGCGGACTTGGACTTCGCCTTGAGCAGTTCTTC. The encoded protein is CSGLGLRLEQFF.

This clonotype has a handful of counts. The chain joins TRBV27 to TRBJ2-7; tentatively, D is TRBD1 or TRBD2 (6 bases each). The CDR3 is made up of 11 amino acids. Germline V gives CDR1 MNHEY, CDR2 SMNVEV (reference sequence). The ends were cut back, 6 bases at V and 6 bases at J, with 9 bases in the middle. The CDR3 DNA follows: TGTGCCAGCAGACGGGGGCGCGAGCAGTACTTC. This translates into CASRRGREQYF.

The table lists this clonotype with a count of one. CDR3 coding DNA: TGCGCCAGCAGCCACGGACAGGGCACGGACGAGCAGTACTTC. Translated, it gives CASSHGQGTDEQYF. This chain uses TRBV4-1 with TRBJ2-7; 8 bases fit TRBD1. Germline CDR1 reads MGHRA; CDR2 reads YSYEKL. V shed 3 bases and J 5 bases; nucleotides not matched to a gene: 6. This CDR3 is built from 14 residues.

J is TRBJ2-2 and V is TRBV30, with D uncertain. This CDR3 has 12 residues. Per germline, CDR1 GTSNPN and CDR2 SVGIG (reference sequence). Trimming pared 3 bases from V and 4 bases from J, leaving 6 bases between. The CDR3 sequence is CAWRWTTGELFF. In DNA form, the CDR3 reads TGTGCCTGGAGATGGACCACCGGGGAGCTGTTTTTT.

This chain links TRBV5-1 with TRBJ2-2; TRBD1 is a possible D gene (6 bases). This CDR3 comprises 15 residues. Germline CDR1 SGHRS, CDR2 YFSETQ. V lost 4 bases and J lost 1, with 11 bases in between. The CDR3 here is CASSAGTQNTGELFF. CDR3 bases: TGCGCCAGCAGCGCCGGGACACAGAACACCGGGGAGCTGTTTTTT.

This clonotype was detected a few times. The V and J genes are TRBV29-1 and TRBJ2-1; TRBD1 matches 8 bases. CDR1 is SQVTM and CDR2 is ANQGSEA in the germline V gene. CDR3 length equals 13 residues. V gave up 5 bases and J gave up 2 bases; unmatched junction bases: 2. The CDR3 sequence is CSVPGGTYNEQFF. The CDR3 region has the DNA TGCAGCGTTCCAGGGGGCACCTACAATGAGCAGTTCTTC.

There are many counts of this clonotype. The CDR3 nucleotides read TGCAGCGTTGAGGGGACAGAAGAGACCCAGTACTTC. It specifies CSVEGTEETQYF. V gene TRBV29-1 combines with J gene TRBJ2-5; 7 bases match TRBD1. The CDR3 runs to 12 residues. The germline CDR1 and CDR2 sequences are SQVTM and ANQGSEA. After removal of 3 bases from V and 3 bases from J, the junction contained 1 base not matched to a gene.

The chain uses TRBV28 and TRBJ2-2; D might be TRBD1 or TRBD2, each matching 7 bases. The germline V gene has CDR1 MDHEN and CDR2 SYDVKM. CDR3 length: 17 residues. V lost 1 base to trimming and J lost 1 base, with 13 bases between them. The DNA of the CDR3 is TGTGCCAGCAGTTTATTCCCAGGGGGGGAGAACACCGGGGAGCTGTTTTTT. It codes for CASSLFPGGENTGELFF.

V usage is TRBV5-6 and J usage is TRBJ1-1; D perhaps matches TRBD1 (6 bases). The V gene lost 5 bases and the J gene lost 4 bases, with 12 bases spanning the gap. The CDR3 runs 13 residues. Germline CDR1 is SGHDT and CDR2 is YYEEEE. The CDR3 sequence: CASRITGSTEAFF. As DNA, the CDR3 is TGTGCCAGCAGGATTACAGGGAGCACTGAAGCTTTCTTT.

The V and J genes are TRBV10-2 and TRBJ1-1; D not resolved. V lost 6 bases, J lost 2 bases, and 10 bases lay in between. Germline V gives CDR1 WSHSY, CDR2 SAAADI. The CDR3 is 13 residues long. Written as DNA, the CDR3 is TGCGCCAGCAGGGAGACGGGTAACACTGAAGCTTTCTTT. Translating gives CASRETGNTEAFF.